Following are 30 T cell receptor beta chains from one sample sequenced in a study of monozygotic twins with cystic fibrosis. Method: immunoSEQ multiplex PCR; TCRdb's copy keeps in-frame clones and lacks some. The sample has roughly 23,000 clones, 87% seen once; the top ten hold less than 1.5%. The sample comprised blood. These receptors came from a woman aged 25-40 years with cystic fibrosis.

CDR3 sequence reads: CSVGQVDTNYGYTF. The CDR3 nucleotides read TGCAGCGTCGGACAGGTTGACACGAACTATGGCTACACCTTC. V and J are TRBV29-1 and TRBJ1-2; 7 positions match TRBD1. Germline-derived CDR1 and CDR2 are SQVTM and ANQGSEA. Trimming at V came to 6 bases and at J to 2 bases, leaving 9 bases not matched to a gene. The CDR3 runs to 14 residues.

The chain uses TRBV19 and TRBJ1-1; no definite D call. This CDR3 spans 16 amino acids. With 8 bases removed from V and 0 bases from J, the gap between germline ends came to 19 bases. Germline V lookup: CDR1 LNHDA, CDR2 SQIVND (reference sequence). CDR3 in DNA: TGTGCCAGTCACAAATTGGATATCTCAATGAACACTGAAGCTTTCTTT. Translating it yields CASHKLDISMNTEAFF.

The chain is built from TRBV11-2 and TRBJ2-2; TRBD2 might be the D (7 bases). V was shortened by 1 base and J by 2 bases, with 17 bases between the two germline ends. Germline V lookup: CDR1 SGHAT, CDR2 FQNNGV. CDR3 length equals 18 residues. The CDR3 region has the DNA TGTGCCAGCAGCTTAGGAAAGGGCAGGGGACTAAACACCGGGGAGCTGTTTTTT. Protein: CASSLGKGRGLNTGELFF.

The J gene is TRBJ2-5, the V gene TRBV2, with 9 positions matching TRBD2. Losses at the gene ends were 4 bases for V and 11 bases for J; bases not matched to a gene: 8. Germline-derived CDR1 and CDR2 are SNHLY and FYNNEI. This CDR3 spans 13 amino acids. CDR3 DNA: TGTGCCAGCAGTGCCCAGCGGGGGGCGGGGCAGTACTTC. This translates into CASSAQRGAGQYF. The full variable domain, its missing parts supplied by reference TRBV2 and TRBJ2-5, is EPEVTQTPSHQVTQMGQEVILRCVPISNHLYFYWYRQILGQKVEFLVSFYNNEISEKSEIFDDQFSVERPDGSNFTLKIRSTKLEDSAMYFCASSAQRGAGQYFGPGTRLLVL.

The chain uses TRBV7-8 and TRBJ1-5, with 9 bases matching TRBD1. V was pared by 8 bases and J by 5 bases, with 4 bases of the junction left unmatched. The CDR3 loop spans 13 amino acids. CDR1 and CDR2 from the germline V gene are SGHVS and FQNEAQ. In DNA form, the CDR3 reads TGTGCCAGCGGGACAGGGCAGGATCAGCCCCAGCATTTT. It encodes CASGTGQDQPQHF. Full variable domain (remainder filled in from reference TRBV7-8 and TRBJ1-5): GAGVSQSPRYKVAKRGQDVALRCDPISGHVSLFWYQQALGQGPEFLTYFQNEAQLDKSGLPSDRFFAERPEGSVSTLKIQRTQQEDSAVYLCASGTGQDQPQHFGDGTRLSIL.

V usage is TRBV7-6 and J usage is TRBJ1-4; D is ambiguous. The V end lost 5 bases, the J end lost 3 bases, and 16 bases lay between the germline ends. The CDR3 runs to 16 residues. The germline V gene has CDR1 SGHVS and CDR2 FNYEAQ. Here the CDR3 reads CASSPMVAGANEKLFF. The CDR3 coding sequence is TGTGCCAGCAGCCCGATGGTTGCGGGAGCTAATGAAAAACTGTTTTTT.

The CDR3 protein is CASRETGIYSGNTIYF. CDR3 sequence (DNA): TGTGCCAGCAGAGAAACAGGGATTTATTCTGGAAACACCATATATTTT. The chain is built from TRBV2 and TRBJ1-3; perhaps TRBD1 as D (6 bases). V lost 6 bases and J lost 1, with 16 bases in between. Germline-derived CDR1 and CDR2 are SNHLY and FYNNEI. The CDR3 totals 16 residues.

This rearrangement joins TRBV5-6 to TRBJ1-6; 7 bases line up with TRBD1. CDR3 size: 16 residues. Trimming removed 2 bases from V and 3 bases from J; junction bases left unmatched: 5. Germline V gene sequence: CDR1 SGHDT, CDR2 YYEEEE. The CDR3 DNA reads TGTGCCAGCAGCTTATACAGGGGCCTCTATAATTCACCCCTCCACTTT. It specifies CASSLYRGLYNSPLHF.

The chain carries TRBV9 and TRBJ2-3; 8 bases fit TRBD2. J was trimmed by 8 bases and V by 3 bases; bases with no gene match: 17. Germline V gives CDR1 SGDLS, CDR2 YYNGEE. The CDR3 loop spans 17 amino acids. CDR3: CASSDPQRGPTRATQYF. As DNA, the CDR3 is TGTGCCAGCAGCGATCCCCAGCGGGGGCCGACCCGGGCTACGCAGTATTTT.

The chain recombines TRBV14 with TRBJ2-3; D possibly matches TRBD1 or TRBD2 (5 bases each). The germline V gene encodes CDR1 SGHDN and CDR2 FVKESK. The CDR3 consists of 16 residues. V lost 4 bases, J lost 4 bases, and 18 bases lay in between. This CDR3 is CASSPRPGLASDTQYF. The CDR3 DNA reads TGTGCCAGCAGCCCCCGCCCGGGGCTAGCCTCAGATACGCAGTATTTT.

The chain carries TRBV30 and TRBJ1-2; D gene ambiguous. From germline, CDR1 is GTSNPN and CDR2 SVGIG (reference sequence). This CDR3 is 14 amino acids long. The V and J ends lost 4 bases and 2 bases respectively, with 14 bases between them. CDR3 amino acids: CAWNRAGANYGYTF. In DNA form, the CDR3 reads TGTGCCTGGAATAGGGCAGGTGCAAACTATGGCTACACCTTC.

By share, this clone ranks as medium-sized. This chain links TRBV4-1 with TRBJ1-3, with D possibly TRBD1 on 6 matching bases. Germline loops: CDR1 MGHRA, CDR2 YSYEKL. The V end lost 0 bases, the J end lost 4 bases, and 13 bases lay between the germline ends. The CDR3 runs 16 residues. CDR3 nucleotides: TGCGCCAGCAGCCAAGAAAGGGGGGTTTCCGGAAACACCATATATTTT. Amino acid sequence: CASSQERGVSGNTIYF.

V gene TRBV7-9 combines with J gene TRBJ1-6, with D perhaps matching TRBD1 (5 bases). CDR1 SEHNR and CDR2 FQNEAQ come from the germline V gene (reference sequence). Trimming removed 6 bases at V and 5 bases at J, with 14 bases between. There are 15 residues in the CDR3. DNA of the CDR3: TGTGCCAGCAGTTCTACCGGGACGGATAATTCACCCCTCCACTTT. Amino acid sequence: CASSSTGTDNSPLHF.

The CDR3 region is CASSQSGRDTEAFF. In DNA form, the CDR3 reads TGTGCCAGCAGCCAATCGGGGCGCGACACTGAAGCTTTCTTT. V and J are TRBV16 and TRBJ1-1, with D possibly TRBD1 on 5 matching bases. V was trimmed by 0 bases and J by 3 bases, leaving 8 bases between them. Germline V CDR1 and CDR2: KGHSY, FQNENV. The CDR3 is made up of 14 amino acids.

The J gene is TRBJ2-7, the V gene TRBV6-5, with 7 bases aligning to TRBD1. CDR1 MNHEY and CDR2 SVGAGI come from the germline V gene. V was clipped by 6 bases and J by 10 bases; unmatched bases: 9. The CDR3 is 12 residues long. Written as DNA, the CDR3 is TGTGCCAGCAGGACGCAGACAGGGAACCAGTACTTC. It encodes CASRTQTGNQYF.

This chain's CDR3 is CASSQSRQSYEQYF. CDR3 bases: TGCGCCAGCAGCCAAAGCAGGCAATCCTACGAGCAGTACTTC. V and J are TRBV4-3 and TRBJ2-7; D unresolved. V was clipped by 2 bases and J by 1 base, with 9 bases between them. This CDR3 has 14 residues. Germline CDR1 LGHNA, CDR2 YSLEER.

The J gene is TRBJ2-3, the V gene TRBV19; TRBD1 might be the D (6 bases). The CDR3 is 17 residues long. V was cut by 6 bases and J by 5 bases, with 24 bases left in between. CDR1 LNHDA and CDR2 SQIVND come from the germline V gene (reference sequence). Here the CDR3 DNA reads TGTGCCAGTAGCTCCTGGGTTGGGGGCCAGGGTGGAGATACGCAGTATTTT. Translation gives CASSSWVGGQGGDTQYF. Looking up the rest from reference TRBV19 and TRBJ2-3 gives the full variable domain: DGGITQSPKYLFRKEGQNVTLSCEQNLNHDAMYWYRQDPGQGLRLIYYSQIVNDFQKGDIAEGYSVSREKKESFPLTVTSAQKNPTAFYLCASSSWVGGQGGDTQYFGPGTRLTVL.

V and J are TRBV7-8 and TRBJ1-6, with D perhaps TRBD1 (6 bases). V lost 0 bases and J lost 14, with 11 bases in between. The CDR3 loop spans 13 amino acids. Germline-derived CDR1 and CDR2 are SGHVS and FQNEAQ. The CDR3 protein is CASSLALGGALHF. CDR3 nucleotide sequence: TGTGCCAGCAGCTTAGCGTTAGGGGGAGCCCTCCACTTT.

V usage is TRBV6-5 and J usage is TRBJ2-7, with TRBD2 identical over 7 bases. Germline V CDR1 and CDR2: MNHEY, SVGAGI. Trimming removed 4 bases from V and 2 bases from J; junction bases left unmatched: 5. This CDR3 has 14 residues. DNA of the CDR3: TGTGCCAGCAGTTCCGCTAGCGGACCCTACGAGCAGTACTTC. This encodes CASSSASGPYEQYF.

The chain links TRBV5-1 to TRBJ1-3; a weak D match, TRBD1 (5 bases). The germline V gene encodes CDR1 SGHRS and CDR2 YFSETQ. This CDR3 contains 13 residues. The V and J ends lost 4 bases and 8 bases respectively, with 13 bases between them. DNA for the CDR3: TGCGCCAGCAGCGCTATCGGGGGAGACACCATATATTTT. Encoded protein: CASSAIGGDTIYF.

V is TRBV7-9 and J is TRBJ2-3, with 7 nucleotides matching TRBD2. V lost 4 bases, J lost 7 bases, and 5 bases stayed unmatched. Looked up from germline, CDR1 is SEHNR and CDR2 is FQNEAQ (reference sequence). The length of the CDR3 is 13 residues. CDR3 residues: CASSSTSSNTQYF. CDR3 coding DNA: TGTGCCAGCAGCTCGACTAGCTCGAATACGCAGTATTTT.

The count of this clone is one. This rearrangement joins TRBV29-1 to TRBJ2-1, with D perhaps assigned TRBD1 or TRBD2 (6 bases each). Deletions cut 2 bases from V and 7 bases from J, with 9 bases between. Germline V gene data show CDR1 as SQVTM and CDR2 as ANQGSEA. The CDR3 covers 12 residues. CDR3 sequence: CSVERGLNEQFF. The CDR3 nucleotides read TGCAGCGTTGAACGGGGGCTTAATGAGCAGTTCTTC.

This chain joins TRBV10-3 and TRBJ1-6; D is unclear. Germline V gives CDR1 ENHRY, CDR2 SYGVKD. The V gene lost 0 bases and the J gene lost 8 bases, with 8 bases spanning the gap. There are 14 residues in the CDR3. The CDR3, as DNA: TGTGCCATCAGTGAGTCCTACGGAGATTCACCCCTCCACTTT. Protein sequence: CAISESYGDSPLHF.

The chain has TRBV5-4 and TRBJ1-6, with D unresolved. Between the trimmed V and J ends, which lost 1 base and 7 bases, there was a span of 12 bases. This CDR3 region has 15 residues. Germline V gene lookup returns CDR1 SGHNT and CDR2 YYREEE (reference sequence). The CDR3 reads CASSLTAGGNSPLHF. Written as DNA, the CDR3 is TGTGCCAGCAGCTTGACTGCGGGAGGCAATTCACCCCTCCACTTT.

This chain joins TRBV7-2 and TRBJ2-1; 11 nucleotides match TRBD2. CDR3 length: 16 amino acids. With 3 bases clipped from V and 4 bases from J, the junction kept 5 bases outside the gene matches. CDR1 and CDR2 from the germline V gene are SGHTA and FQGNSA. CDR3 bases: TGTGCCAGCAGCTTTTTGGGACTAGCGGTTTACAATGAGCAGTTCTTC. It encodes CASSFLGLAVYNEQFF.

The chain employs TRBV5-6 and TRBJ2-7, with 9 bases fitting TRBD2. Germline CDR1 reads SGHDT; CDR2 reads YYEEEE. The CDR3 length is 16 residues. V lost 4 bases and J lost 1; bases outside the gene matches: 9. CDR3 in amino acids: CASSLYASGISYEQYF. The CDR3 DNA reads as TGTGCCAGCAGCCTATACGCTAGCGGGATTTCCTACGAGCAGTACTTC.

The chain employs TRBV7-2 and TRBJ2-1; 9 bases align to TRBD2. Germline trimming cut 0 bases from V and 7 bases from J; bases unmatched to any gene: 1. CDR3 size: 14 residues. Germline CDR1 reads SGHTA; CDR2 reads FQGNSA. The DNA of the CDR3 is TGTGCCAGCAGCTTAGCTAGCGGGGGAAATGAGCAGTTCTTC. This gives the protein CASSLASGGNEQFF. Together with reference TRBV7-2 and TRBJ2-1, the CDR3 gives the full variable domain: GAGVSQSPSNKVTEKGKDVELRCDPISGHTALYWYRQSLGQGLEFLIYFQGNSAPDKSGLPSDRFSAERTGGSVSTLTIQRTQQEDSAVYLCASSLASGGNEQFFGPGTRLTVL.

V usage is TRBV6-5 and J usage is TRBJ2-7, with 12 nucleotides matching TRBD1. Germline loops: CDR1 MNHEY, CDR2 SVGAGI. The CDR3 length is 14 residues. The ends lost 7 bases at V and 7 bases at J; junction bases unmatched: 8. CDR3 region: CASTPGQGAREQYF. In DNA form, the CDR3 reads TGTGCCAGCACCCCGGGACAGGGGGCGAGGGAGCAGTACTTC.

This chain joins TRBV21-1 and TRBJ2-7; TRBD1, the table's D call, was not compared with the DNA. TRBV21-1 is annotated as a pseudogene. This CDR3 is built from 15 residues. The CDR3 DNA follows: TGTGCCAGCTGTTCCTCGGTCGGACAGGGCTACGAGCAGTACTTC. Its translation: CASCSSVGQGYEQYF.

CDR3 DNA sequence: TGTGCCAGCAGCCCCGACAGGGCCTATAATGAAAAACTGTTTTTT. This translates into CASSPDRAYNEKLFF. The chain carries TRBV7-9 and TRBJ1-4; 7 positions match TRBD1. V lost 5 bases to trimming and J lost 4 bases; unmatched junction nucleotides: 7. The CDR3 runs to 15 residues. The germline gives CDR1 SEHNR, CDR2 FQNEAQ (reference sequence).